This T cell receptor (beta chain) appears in the sequencing data of a study of blood T cell repertoires in COVID-19. Whole-study context: There were acute and convalescent COVID-19 samples, and they came from the United States, Italy and Spain. Sources were T cells, B-cell-depleted T cells, or PBMCs; the material itself was cDNA or gDNA.

Participant ages covered about 18 to 95 years across 24 US areas. As to this clone: Other DNA sequences in the sample encode the same CDR3.

Trimming removed 4 bases from V and 3 bases from J; junction bases left unmatched: 2. The CDR3 totals 13 residues. In the authors' methods: For nucleated cells, counts were estimated from reference gene primer amplification. This table comes from immunoSEQ multiplex PCR, and its TCRdb copy is limited to in-frame clones, with some not included. V and J calls and clone size are given by that table; D and trimming were obtained from the DNA. The sample lists roughly 260,000 clones; approximately 83% were seen once. This receptor was identified in a woman in her forties or fifties who had recovered from COVID-19. The specimen sequenced was PBMCs or T cells enriched from blood (not recorded which). The chain has TRBV12-3 or TRBV12-4 and TRBJ2-7, with 8 bases that match TRBD1. CDR3 in amino acids: CASSWDRNYEQYF. The CDR3, as DNA: TGTGCCAGCAGTTGGGACAGGAACTACGAGCAGTACTTC.